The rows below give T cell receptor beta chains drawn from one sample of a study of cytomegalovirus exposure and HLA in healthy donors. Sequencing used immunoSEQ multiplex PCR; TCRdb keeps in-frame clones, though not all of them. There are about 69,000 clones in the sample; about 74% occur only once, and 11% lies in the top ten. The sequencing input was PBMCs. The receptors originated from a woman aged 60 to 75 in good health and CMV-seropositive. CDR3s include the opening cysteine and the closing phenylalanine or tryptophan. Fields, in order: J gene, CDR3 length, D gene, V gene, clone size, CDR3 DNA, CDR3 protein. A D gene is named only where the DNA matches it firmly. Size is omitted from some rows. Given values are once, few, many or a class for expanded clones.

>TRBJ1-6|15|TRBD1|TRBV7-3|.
TGTGCCAGCAGCCTACAGGGGGCGGTTAATTCACCCCTCCACTTT
CASSLQGAVNSPLHF
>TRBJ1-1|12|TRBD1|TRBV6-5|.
TGTGCCAGCAAGGACAGGTACACTGAAGCTTTCTTT
CASKDRYTEAFF
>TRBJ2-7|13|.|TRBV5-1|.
TGCGCCAGCAGCTTGACATCCGAAAGCGGGCAGTACTTC
CASSLTSESGQYF
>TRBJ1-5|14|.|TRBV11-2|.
TGTGCCAGCAGCCGACTGGGGAGGGAAAGGCCCCAGCATTTT
CASSRLGRERPQHF
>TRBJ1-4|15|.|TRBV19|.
TGTGCCAGTAGTATAGGGGCCGTACCTAATGAAAAACTGTTTTTT
CASSIGAVPNEKLFF
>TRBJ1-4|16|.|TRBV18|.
TGTGCCAGCTCACCTACAGGAGGGGCAACTAATGAAAAACTGTTTTTT
CASSPTGGATNEKLFF
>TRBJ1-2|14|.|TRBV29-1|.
TGCAGCGGGGAAGTCATGGGGCGAGACTATGGCTACACCTTC
CSGEVMGRDYGYTF
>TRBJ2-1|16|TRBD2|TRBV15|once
TGTGCCACCAGCAGAGAGCTAGCGGGGGTTGGGTATGAGCAGTTCTTC
CATSRELAGVGYEQFF
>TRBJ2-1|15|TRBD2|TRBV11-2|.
TGTGCCAGCAGCTTAGGTAGCGGGATAGGAAATGAGCAGTTCTTC
CASSLGSGIGNEQFF
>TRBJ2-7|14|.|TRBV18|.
TGTGCCAGCTCACCTAAACGGACAGACTACGAGCAGTACTTC
CASSPKRTDYEQYF
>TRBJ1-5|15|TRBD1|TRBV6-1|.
TGTGCCAGCAGTGGAGCACAGGGGGCTGGTCAGCCCCAGCATTTT
CASSGAQGAGQPQHF
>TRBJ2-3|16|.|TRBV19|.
TGTGCCAGTAGTATGGCAAAGGGGGTGGGCCCAGATACGCAGTATTTT
CASSMAKGVGPDTQYF
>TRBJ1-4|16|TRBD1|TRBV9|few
TGTGCCAGCAGCGCGGGGGACAGACCTTCTAATGAAAAACTGTTTTTT
CASSAGDRPSNEKLFF
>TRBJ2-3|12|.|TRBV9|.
TGTGCCAGCAGCGACTACACAGATACGCAGTATTTT
CASSDYTDTQYF
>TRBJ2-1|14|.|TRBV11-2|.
TGTGCCAGCAGCCCAGGGACATATGGCAATGAGCAGTTCTTC
CASSPGTYGNEQFF
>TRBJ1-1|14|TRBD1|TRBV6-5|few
TGTGCCAGCAGTTGGACAGGGTCGGGCACTGAAGCTTTCTTT
CASSWTGSGTEAFF
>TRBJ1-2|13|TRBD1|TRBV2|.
TGTGCCAGCAGCCTCGGGACAGGGTCTGGCTACACCTTC
CASSLGTGSGYTF
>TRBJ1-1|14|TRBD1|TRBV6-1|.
TGTGCCAGCAGTCGACAGGGCCCGACAACTGAAGCTTTCTTT
CASSRQGPTTEAFF
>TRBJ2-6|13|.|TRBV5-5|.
TGTGCCAGCAGCTTGGACAGGGTTAACGTCCTGACTTTC
CASSLDRVNVLTF
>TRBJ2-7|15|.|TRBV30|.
TGTGCCTGGAGTGTTACCGGGACTCCGAGCTACGAGCAGTACTTC
CAWSVTGTPSYEQYF
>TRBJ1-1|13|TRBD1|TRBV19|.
TGTGCCAGTAGCCGACAGGGGTTGGGTGAAGCTTTCTTT
CASSRQGLGEAFF
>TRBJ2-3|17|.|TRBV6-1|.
TGTGCCAGCAGTGGGAACCAGGGGATGTCGGACACAGATACGCAGTATTTT
CASSGNQGMSDTDTQYF
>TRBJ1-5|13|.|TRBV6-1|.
TGTGCCAGCAGAGACGGTTCCTGGAGACCCCAGCATTTT
CASRDGSWRPQHF
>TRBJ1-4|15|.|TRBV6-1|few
TGTGCCAGCAGTAACGGGAGAGCAACTAATGAAAAACTGTTTTTT
CASSNGRATNEKLFF
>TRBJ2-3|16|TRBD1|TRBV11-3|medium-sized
TGTGCCAGCAGCCCCAGGGACAGGGGAGAAAGCAATACGCAGTATTTT
CASSPRDRGESNTQYF
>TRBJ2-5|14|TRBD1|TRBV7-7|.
TGTGCTAGCAGCCCATCGGACAGGGAAGAGACCCAGTACTTC
CASSPSDREETQYF
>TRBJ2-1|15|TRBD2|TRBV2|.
TGTGCCAGCAGCATAGCGGGGGGGCATTTCAATGAGCAGTTCTTC
CASSIAGGHFNEQFF
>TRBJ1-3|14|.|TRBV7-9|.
TGTGCCAGCAGTCAAGACAACTCTGGAAACACCATATATTTT
CASSQDNSGNTIYF
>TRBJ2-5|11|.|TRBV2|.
TGTGCCAGCAGCCTCGAGGAGACCCAGTACTTC
CASSLEETQYF
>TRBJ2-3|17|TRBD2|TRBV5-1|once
TGCGCCAGCAGCCCCCCGGGACTAGCGTCCCATACGGATACGCAGTATTTT
CASSPPGLASHTDTQYF
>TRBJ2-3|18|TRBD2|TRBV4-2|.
TGTGCCAGCAGCGAGGCCGGGACTAGCGGGGGCACGTTGGATACGCAGTATTTT
CASSEAGTSGGTLDTQYF
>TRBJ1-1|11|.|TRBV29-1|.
TGCAGCGCCCTCGGGTCCACTGAAGCTTTCTTT
CSALGSTEAFF
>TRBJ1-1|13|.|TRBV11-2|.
TGTGCCAGCAGCTTGGAGGTCCGCACTGAAGCTTTCTTT
CASSLEVRTEAFF
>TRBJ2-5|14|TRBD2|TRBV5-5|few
TGTGCCAGCAGGAAAGCGGGGGGCCCACGAGCCCAGTACTTC
CASRKAGGPRAQYF
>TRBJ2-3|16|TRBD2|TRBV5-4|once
TGTGCCAGCAGCCCAGGGACTAGCGGGAGGACAGATACGCAGTATTTT
CASSPGTSGRTDTQYF
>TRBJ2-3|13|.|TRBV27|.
TGTGCCAGCAGTTTCTCCAGCACAGATACGCAGTATTTT
CASSFSSTDTQYF
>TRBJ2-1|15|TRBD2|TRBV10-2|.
TGCGCCAGCAGTGATCCGGGGGGATTTTCCAATGAGCAGTTCTTC
CASSDPGGFSNEQFF
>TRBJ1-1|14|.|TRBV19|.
TGTGCCAGTAGTATCGGCGGTCTGAACACTGAAGCTTTCTTT
CASSIGGLNTEAFF
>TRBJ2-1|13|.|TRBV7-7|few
TGTGCTAGCAGCCCCGGGGTCTACAATGAGCAGTTCTTC
CASSPGVYNEQFF
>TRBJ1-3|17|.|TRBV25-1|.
TGTGCCAGCGCCTTTCCACTCAGGGTGCGGCTAGGAAACACCATATATTTT
CASAFPLRVRLGNTIYF
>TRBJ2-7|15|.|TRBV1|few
TGCACCAGCAGCCCCCCCGGGACTAGCAGCTACGAGCAGTACTTC
CTSSPPGTSSYEQYF
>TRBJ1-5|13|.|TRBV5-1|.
TGCGCCAGCAGCCCGGACGGGGATCAGCCCCAGCATTTT
CASSPDGDQPQHF
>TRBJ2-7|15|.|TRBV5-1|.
TGCGCCAGCAGCTTGTGGGCCGAACAGGGCTACGAGCAGTACTTC
CASSLWAEQGYEQYF
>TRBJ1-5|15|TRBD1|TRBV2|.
TGTGCCAGCAGGCCGGGACAGGGAGGAGGTCAGCCCCAGCATTTT
CASRPGQGGGQPQHF
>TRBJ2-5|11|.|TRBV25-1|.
TGTGCCAGCAGGGGGGCAGGGACCCAGTACTTC
CASRGAGTQYF
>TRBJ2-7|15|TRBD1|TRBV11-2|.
TGTGCCAGCAGCTTCCGGACAGGCTCCGCCCTTGGGCAGTACTTC
CASSFRTGSALGQYF
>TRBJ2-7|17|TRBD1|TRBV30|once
TGTGCCTGGAGAGGTTTCGGAGTCGGGGACAGGAACTACGAGCAGTACTTC
CAWRGFGVGDRNYEQYF
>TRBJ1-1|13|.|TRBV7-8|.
TGTGCCAGCAGCTTCATCGGGAACACTGAAGCTTTCTTT
CASSFIGNTEAFF
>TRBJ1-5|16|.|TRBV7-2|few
TGTGCCAGCAGCTCCCGTGGGGGGGGGCGAAATCAGCCCCAGCATTTT
CASSSRGGGRNQPQHF
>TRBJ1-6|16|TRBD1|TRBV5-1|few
TGCGCCAGCAGCTTGGCCGCAGGGGGAACGAATTCACCCCTCCACTTT
CASSLAAGGTNSPLHF
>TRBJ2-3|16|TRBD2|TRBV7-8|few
TGTGCCAGCAGCTTTTTGGCTAGCGGGGGCACAGATACGCAGTATTTT
CASSFLASGGTDTQYF
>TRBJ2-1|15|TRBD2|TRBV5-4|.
TGTGCCAGCAGCCCCGGGACTAGTCGGCTCAATGAGCAGTTCTTC
CASSPGTSRLNEQFF
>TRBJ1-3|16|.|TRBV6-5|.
TGTGCCAGCAGTTACTCGTTCAGGGTCCAAGGAAACACCATATATTTT
CASSYSFRVQGNTIYF
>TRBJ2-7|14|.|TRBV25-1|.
TGTGCCAGCAGTCAAAGGACAGCAACCTACGAGCAGTACTTC
CASSQRTATYEQYF
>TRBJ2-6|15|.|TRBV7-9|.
TGTGCCAGCAGCCTAAGAAGCTCTGGGGCCAACGTCCTGACTTTC
CASSLRSSGANVLTF